This TCR beta chain comes out of a study of T cells in Graves' hyperthyroidism and ophthalmopathy. The diagnostic basis comprised clinical symptoms, serum thyroxine and TRAb, thyroid ultrasound and orbital computed tomography. RNA transcripts yielded amplified TCR beta CDR3 regions. Initially, a first-round RT-PCR of the TCR CDR3 employed the HTBI primer set. MiXCR, applied by TCRdb to the multiplex PCR reads, yields one record per CDR3 protein. Found here are 90,000 to 120,000 distinct CDR3 sequences, 15% to 20% of them singletons; the top ten hold around two fifths. Germline V lookup: CDR1 LGHDT, CDR2 YNNKEL (reference sequence). There are 15 residues in the CDR3. Trimming removed 0 bases from V and 5 bases from J; junction bases left unmatched: 4. There are many counts of this clonotype.

Sequenced: blood. This clonotype was obtained from a woman aged 45-65 years with Graves' hyperthyroidism. The V call is TRBV3-1, the J call TRBJ2-7; 10 bases map to TRBD1. CDR3: CASSQDLDRGHEQYF. As DNA, the CDR3 is TGTGCCAGCAGCCAAGATCTCGACAGGGGGCACGAGCAGTACTTC.